This T cell receptor (beta chain) stems from a study of metastatic and nonmetastatic thyroid tumors. Turning to the study itself: Repertoires of blood and of tissue (tumor or nodule) from malignant and benign thyroid patients were compared. Study outcomes and limitations: TCR beta diversity was reportedly significantly higher in malignant thyroid tumors than benign nodules, in blood and tumor.

Germline CDR1 is SGHRS and CDR2 is YFSETQ. The CDR3 spans 16 residues. V was clipped by 4 bases and J by 10 bases; unmatched bases: 13. TCRdb called clones again from the PCR reads with MiXCR. The sample consists of roughly 23,000 clones, less than 20% of them appearing once. The sample holds many counts of this clone. As yet, its antigen is unknown. Among the patients, none had received any treatment before thyroid surgery. The sequence came from a male donor with papillary thyroid cancer or a benign thyroid nodule (not recorded which). Some clones in this sample may be carry-over from other donors' samples. Sequenced: adjacent normal tissue. The chain employs TRBV5-1 and TRBJ2-1, with 11 bases matching TRBD2. CDR3: CASSLSGTSGSGEQFF. The CDR3, as DNA: TGCGCCAGCAGCCTCTCCGGGACTAGCGGATCTGGGGAGCAGTTCTTC.